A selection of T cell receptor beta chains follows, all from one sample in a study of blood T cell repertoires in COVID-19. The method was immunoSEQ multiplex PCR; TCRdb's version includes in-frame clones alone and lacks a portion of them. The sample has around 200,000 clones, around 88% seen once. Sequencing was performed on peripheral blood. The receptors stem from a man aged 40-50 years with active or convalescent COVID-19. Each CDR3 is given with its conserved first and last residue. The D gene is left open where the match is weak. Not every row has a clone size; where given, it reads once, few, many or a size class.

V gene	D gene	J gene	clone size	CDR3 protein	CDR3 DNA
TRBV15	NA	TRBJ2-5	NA	CATSRPDRETQYF	TGTGCCACCAGCAGACCGGACAGAGAGACCCAGTACTTC
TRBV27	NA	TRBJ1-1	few	CASSSPGVSSGTEAFF	TGTGCCAGCAGTTCCCCTGGCGTGTCGTCCGGGACTGAAGCTTTCTTT
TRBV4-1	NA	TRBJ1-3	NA	CASSLGGVSGNTIYF	TGCGCCAGCAGCCTGGGCGGGGTCTCTGGAAACACCATATATTTT
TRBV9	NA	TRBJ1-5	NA	CASSVTWNQPQHF	TGTGCCAGCAGCGTAACTTGGAATCAGCCCCAGCATTTT
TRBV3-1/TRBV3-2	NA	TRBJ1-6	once	CASSQDRGAESPLHF	TGTGCCAGCAGCCAAGATCGGGGGGCAGAGTCACCCCTCCACTTT
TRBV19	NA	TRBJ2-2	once	CASSSGLIGGTGELFF	TGTGCCAGTAGTTCCGGACTGATCGGTGGCACCGGGGAGCTGTTTTTT
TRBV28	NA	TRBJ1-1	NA	CASLQLNTEAFF	TGTGCCAGCCTACAGCTAAACACTGAAGCTTTCTTT
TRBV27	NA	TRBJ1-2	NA	CASGRAGNYGYTF	TGTGCCAGCGGACGCGCGGGGAACTATGGCTACACCTTC
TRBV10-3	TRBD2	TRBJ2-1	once	CAISEGTSGKQFF	TGTGCCATCAGCGAGGGGACTAGCGGGAAGCAGTTCTTC
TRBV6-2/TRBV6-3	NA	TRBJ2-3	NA	CASSYFSFTDTQYF	TGTGCCAGCAGTTATTTTAGTTTTACAGATACGCAGTATTTT
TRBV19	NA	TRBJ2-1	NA	CASRYSLAIYNEQFF	TGTGCCAGTAGATACAGTTTGGCAATCTACAATGAGCAGTTCTTC
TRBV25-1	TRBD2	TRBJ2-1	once	CASSVGTSGRSYNEQFF	TGTGCCAGCAGTGTTGGGACTAGCGGGAGATCCTACAATGAGCAGTTCTTC
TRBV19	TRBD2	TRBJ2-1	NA	CASSTTSGWYNEQFF	TGTGCCAGTAGTACGACTAGCGGGTGGTACAATGAGCAGTTCTTC
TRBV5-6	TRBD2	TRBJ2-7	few	CASSLEVLAGVNEQYF	TGTGCCAGCAGCTTGGAAGTACTAGCGGGAGTCAACGAGCAGTACTTC
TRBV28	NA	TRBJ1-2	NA	CASGRGVYGYTF	TGTGCCAGCGGCCGGGGGGTCTATGGCTACACCTTC
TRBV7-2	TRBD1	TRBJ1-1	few	CASSWGQGALNTEAFF	TGTGCCAGCAGCTGGGGACAGGGGGCCTTGAACACTGAAGCTTTCTTT
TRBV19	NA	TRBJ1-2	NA	CASSIEGGQRSYTF	TGTGCCAGTAGTATAGAGGGAGGTCAAAGGAGCTACACCTTC
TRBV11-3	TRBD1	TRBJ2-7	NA	CASSLVAGQGTYEQYF	TGTGCCAGCAGCTTAGTCGCGGGACAGGGGACCTACGAGCAGTACTTC
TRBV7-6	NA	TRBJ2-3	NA	CASSLARQTGDTQYF	TGTGCCAGCAGCTTAGCGCGGCAGACGGGGGATACGCAGTATTTT
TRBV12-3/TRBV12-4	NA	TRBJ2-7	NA	CASKGDAYEQYF	TGTGCCAGCAAGGGGGACGCCTACGAGCAGTACTTC
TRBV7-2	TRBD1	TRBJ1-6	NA	CASSSQGAWGNSPLHF	TGTGCCAGCAGCTCCCAGGGGGCTTGGGGGAATTCACCCCTCCACTTT
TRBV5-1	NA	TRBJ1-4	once	CASSRNTDTNEKLFF	TGCGCCAGCAGCCGAAATACAGATACTAATGAAAAACTGTTTTTT
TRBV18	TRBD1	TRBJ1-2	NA	CASSHSQGDNYGYTF	TGTGCCAGCTCACATAGTCAGGGGGATAACTATGGCTACACCTTC
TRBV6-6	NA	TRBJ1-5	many	CASSSGRPADQPQHF	TGTGCCAGCAGCTCAGGCCGCCCCGCCGATCAGCCCCAGCATTTT
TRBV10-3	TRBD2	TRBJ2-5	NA	CAISETSGPKETQYF	TGTGCCATCAGTGAGACTAGCGGGCCTAAAGAGACCCAGTACTTC
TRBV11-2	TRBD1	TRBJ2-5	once	CASSLGGTGSSQETQYF	TGTGCCAGCAGCTTGGGGGGGACAGGGTCAAGTCAAGAGACCCAGTACTTC
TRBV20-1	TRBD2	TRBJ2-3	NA	CSASRTSGTDTQYF	TGCAGTGCCAGTAGAACTAGCGGGACAGATACGCAGTATTTT
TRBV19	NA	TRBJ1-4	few	CASRLTTNEKLFF	TGTGCCAGTAGGCTGACTACTAATGAAAAACTGTTTTTT
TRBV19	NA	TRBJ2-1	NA	CASSSLGRGVYNEQFF	TGTGCCAGTAGTTCATTGGGCAGGGGGGTGTACAATGAGCAGTTCTTC
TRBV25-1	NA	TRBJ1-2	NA	CASSESIRESKGYTF	TGTGCCAGCAGTGAAAGCATTCGGGAATCGAAGGGCTACACCTTC
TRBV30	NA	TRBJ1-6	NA	CAWSVGPAGASPLHF	TGTGCCTGGAGTGTGGGGCCGGCAGGGGCTTCACCCCTCCACTTT
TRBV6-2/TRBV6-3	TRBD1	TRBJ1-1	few	CASSAGDRAQAFF	TGTGCCAGCAGTGCAGGAGACAGGGCGCAAGCTTTCTTT
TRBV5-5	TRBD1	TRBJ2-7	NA	CASSIQGAGEQYF	TGTGCCAGCAGCATACAGGGGGCCGGGGAGCAGTACTTC
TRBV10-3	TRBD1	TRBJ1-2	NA	CAISTGGGNYGYTF	TGTGCCATCAGCACAGGGGGCGGCAACTATGGCTACACCTTC
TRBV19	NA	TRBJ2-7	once	CASSTDRFAYEQYF	TGTGCCAGTAGTACCGACAGGTTCGCCTACGAGCAGTACTTC
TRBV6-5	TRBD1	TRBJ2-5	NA	CASDQGVLDETQYF	TGTGCCAGCGATCAGGGGGTACTCGACGAGACCCAGTACTTC
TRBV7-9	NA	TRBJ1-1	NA	CASSFYVRGRTEAFF	TGTGCCAGCAGCTTTTATGTCAGGGGTCGGACTGAAGCTTTCTTT
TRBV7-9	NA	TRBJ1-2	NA	CASSLDGRRDYGYTF	TGTGCCAGCAGCTTAGATGGCAGGAGGGACTATGGCTACACCTTC
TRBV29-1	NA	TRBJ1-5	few	CSVAGSANQPQHF	TGCAGCGTTGCGGGTTCGGCCAATCAGCCCCAGCATTTT
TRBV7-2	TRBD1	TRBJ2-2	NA	CASSLDGQGIGDTGELFF	TGTGCCAGCAGCTTAGACGGACAGGGGATCGGGGACACCGGGGAGCTGTTTTTT
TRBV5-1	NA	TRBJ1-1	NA	CASSLSREGSTEAFF	TGCGCCAGCTCCCTGAGTCGGGAGGGAAGCACTGAAGCTTTCTTT
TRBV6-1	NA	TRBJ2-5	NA	CASSESPLSSQETQYF	TGTGCCAGCAGTGAATCCCCACTATCCTCCCAAGAGACCCAGTACTTC